The T cell receptor (beta chain) under discussion was sequenced for a study of CD8 T cells in ankylosing spondylitis. The study's findings and limits: Earlier literature documents some of the motif variants in reactive arthritis synovial fluid and blood. There was a TCR beta motif, made of eight highly homologous variants, that appeared characteristic of ankylosing spondylitis blood. The authors reported significant enrichment of disease-linked clones in matched ankylosing spondylitis synovial fluid.

Germline values: CDR1 ENHRY, CDR2 SYGVKD. Trimming left V 11 bases short and J 2 bases short, with 10 bases between. This CDR3 spans 11 amino acids. This clonotype was seen many times. Its antigen remains unknown. Preparation of TCR beta libraries was done by quantitative 5'-RACE with molecular barcodes. TCRdb recomputed calls from the 5' RACE reads with MiXCR, one row per CDR3 protein. The sample has roughly 670,000 distinct CDR3 sequences, 19% seen once. The clonotype comes from a male donor with ankylosing spondylitis. Input material: blood, either unsorted or a sorted T cell fraction (not recorded which). The gene calls are TRBV10-3 and TRBJ2-7, with D uncertain. This CDR3 reads CARATTYEQYF. CDR3 coding DNA: TGTGCCCGGGCTACCACCTACGAGCAGTACTTC.